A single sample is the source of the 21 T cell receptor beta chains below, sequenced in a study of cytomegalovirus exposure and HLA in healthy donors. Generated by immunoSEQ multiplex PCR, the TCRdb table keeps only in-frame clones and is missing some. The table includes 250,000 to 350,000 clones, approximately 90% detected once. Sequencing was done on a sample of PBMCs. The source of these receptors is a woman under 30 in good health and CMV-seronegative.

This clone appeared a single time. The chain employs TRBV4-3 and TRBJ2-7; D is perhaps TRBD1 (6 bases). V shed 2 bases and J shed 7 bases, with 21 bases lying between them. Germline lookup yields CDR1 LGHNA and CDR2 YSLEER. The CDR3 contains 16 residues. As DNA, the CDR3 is TGCGCCAGCAGCCAAAAGGGGCACGGACAGACCTTGGAGCAGTACTTC. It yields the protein CASSQKGHGQTLEQYF.

CDR3 nucleotide sequence: TGTGCCATCAGGGGACAGGGTGAGACCGGGGAGCTGTTTTTT. This translates into CAIRGQGETGELFF. The rearrangement links TRBV10-3 to TRBJ2-2; 9 bases match TRBD1. Germline lookup yields CDR1 ENHRY and CDR2 SYGVKD. J was trimmed by 5 bases and V by 6 bases; bases with no gene match: 4. This CDR3 spans 14 amino acids.

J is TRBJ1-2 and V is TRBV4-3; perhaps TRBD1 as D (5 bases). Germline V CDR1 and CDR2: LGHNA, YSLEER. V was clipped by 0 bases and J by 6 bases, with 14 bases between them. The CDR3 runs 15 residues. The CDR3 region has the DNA TGCGCCAGCAGCCAAGATGAGGCGGGGGTACATGGCTACACCTTC. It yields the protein CASSQDEAGVHGYTF.

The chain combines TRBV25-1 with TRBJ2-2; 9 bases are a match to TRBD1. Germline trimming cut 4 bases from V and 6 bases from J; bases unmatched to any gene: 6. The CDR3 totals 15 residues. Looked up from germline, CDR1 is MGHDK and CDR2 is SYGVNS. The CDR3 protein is CASSGGQGSPGELFF. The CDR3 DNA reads TGTGCCAGCAGTGGGGGACAGGGCTCTCCCGGGGAGCTGTTTTTT.

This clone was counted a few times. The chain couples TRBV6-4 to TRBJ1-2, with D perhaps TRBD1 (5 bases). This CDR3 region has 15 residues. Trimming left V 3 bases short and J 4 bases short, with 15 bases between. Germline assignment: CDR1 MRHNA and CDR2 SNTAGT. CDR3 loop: CASSEAAGQIYGYTF. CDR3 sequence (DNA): TGTGCCAGCAGTGAGGCGGCAGGACAAATCTATGGCTACACCTTC.

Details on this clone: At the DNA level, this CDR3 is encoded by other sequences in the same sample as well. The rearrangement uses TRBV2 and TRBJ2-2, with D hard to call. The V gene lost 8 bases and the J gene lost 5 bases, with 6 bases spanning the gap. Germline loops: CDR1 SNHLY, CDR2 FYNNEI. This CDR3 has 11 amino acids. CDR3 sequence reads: CASRSTGELFF. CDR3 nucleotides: TGTGCCAGCCGGAGTACCGGGGAGCTGTTTTTT. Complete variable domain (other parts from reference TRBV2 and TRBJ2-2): EPEVTQTPSHQVTQMGQEVILRCVPISNHLYFYWYRQILGQKVEFLVSFYNNEISEKSEIFDDQFSVERPDGSNFTLKIRSTKLEDSAMYFCASRSTGELFFGEGSRLTVL.

This chain's CDR3 is CASSRRQGWETGELFF. The CDR3 DNA reads as TGTGCCAGTAGTCGCCGACAGGGGTGGGAGACAGGGGAGCTGTTTTTT. The chain joins TRBV19 to TRBJ2-2; 8 bases are shared with TRBD1. Germline values: CDR1 LNHDA, CDR2 SQIVND (reference sequence). The CDR3 runs to 16 residues. The V segment lost 5 bases and the J segment 8 bases; nucleotides outside the gene matches: 13.

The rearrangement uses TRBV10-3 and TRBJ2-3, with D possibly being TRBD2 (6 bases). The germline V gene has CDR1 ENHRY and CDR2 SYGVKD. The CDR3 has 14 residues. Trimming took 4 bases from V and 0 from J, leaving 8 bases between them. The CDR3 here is CAISGGVSTDTQYF. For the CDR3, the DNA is TGTGCCATCAGTGGGGGGGTTAGCACAGATACGCAGTATTTT.

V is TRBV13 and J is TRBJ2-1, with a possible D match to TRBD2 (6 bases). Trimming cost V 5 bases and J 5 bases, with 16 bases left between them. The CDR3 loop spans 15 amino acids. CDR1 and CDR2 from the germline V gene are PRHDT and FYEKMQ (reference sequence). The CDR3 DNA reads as TGTGCCAGCAGCACAGCTAGCGCGTCGGACAATGAGCAGTTCTTC. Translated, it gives CASSTASASDNEQFF. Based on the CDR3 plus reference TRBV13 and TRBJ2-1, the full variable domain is AAGVIQSPRHLIKEKRETATLKCYPIPRHDTVYWYQQGPGQDPQFLISFYEKMQSDKGSIPDRFSAQQFSDYHSELNMSSLELGDSALYFCASSTASASDNEQFFGPGTRLTVL.

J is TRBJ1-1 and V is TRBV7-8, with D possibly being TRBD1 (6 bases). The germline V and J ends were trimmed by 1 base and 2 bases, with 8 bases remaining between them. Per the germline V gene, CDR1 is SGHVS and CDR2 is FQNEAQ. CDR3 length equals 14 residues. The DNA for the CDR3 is TGTGCCAGCAGCTTAGGACAGGTAAACACTGAAGCTTTCTTT. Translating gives CASSLGQVNTEAFF.

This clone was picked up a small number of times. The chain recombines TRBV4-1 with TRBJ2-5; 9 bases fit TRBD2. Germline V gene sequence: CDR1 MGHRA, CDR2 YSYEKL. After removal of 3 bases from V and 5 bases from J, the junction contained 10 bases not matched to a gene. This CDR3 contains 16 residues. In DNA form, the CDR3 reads TGCGCCAGCAGCCACATCAGACTAGCGGTAGGCGAGACCCAGTACTTC. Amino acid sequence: CASSHIRLAVGETQYF.

In DNA form, the CDR3 reads TGTGCCAGCAGCTCGGGACAGGGAATAAGTAGCGCGACGTACGAGCAGTACTTC. Amino acid sequence: CASSSGQGISSATYEQYF. The chain combines TRBV11-2 with TRBJ2-7; 9 bases are shared with TRBD1. V dropped 4 bases and J dropped 4; count of bases not matched to a gene: 17. CDR3 size: 18 residues. Germline CDR1 and CDR2: SGHAT and FQNNGV. Based on the CDR3 plus reference TRBV11-2 and TRBJ2-7, the full variable domain is EAGVAQSPRYKIIEKRQSVAFWCNPISGHATLYWYQQILGQGPKLLIQFQNNGVVDDSQLPKDRFSAERLKGVDSTLKIQPAKLEDSAVYLCASSSGQGISSATYEQYFGPGTRLTVT.

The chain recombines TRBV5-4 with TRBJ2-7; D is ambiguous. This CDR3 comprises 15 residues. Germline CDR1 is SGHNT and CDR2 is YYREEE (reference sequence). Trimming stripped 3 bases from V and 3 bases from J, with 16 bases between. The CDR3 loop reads CASSSLGSPLYEQYF. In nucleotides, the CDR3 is TGTGCCAGCAGCTCGCTAGGCTCACCCCTCTACGAGCAGTACTTC. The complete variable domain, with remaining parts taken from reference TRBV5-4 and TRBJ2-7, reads ETGVTQSPTHLIKTRGQQVTLRCSSQSGHNTVSWYQQALGQGPQFIFQYYREEENGRGNFPPRFSGLQFPNYSSELNVNALELDDSALYLCASSSLGSPLYEQYFGPGTRLTVT.

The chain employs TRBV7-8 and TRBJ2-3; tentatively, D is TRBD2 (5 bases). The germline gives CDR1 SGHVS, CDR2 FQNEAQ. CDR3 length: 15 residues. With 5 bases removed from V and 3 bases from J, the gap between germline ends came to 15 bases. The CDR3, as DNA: TGTGCCAGCAGCCCCCGGAGGCTCAGGACAGATACGCAGTATTTT. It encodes CASSPRRLRTDTQYF.

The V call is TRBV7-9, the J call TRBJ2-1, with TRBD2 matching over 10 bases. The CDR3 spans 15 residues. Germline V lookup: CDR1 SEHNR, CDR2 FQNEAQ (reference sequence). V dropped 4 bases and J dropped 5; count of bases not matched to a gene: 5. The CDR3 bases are TGTGCCAGCAGCTCGAGCGGGAGGGCCCACAATGAGCAGTTCTTC. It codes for CASSSSGRAHNEQFF. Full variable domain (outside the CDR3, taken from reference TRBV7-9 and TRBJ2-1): DTGVSQNPRHKITKRGQNVTFRCDPISEHNRLYWYRQTLGQGPEFLTYFQNEAQLEKSRLLSDRFSAERPKGSFSTLEIQRTEQGDSAMYLCASSSSGRAHNEQFFGPGTRLTVL.

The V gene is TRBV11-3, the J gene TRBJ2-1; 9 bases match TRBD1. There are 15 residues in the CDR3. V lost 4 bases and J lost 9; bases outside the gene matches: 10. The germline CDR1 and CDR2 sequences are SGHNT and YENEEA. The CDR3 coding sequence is TGTGCCAGCAGCTCGGGACAGGGTAGAGGGGGTGAGCAGTTCTTC. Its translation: CASSSGQGRGGEQFF. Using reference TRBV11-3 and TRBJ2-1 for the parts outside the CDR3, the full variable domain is EAGVVQSPRYKIIEKKQPVAFWCNPISGHNTLYWYLQNLGQGPELLIRYENEEAVDDSQLPKDRFSAERLKGVDSTLKIQPAELGDSAVYLCASSSGQGRGGEQFFGPGTRLTVL.

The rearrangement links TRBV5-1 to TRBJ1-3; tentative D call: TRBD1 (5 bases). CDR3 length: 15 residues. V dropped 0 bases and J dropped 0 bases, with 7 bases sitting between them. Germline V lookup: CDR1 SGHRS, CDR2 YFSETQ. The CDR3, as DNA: TGCGCCAGCAGCTTGGGACAGAGCTCTGGAAACACCATATATTTT. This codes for CASSLGQSSGNTIYF.

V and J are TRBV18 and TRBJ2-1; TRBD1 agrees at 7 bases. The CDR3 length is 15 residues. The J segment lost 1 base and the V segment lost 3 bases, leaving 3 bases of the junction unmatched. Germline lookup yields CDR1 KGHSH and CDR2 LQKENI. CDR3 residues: CASSPRDSSYNEQFF. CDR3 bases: TGTGCCAGCTCACCCCGGGACAGTTCCTACAATGAGCAGTTCTTC.

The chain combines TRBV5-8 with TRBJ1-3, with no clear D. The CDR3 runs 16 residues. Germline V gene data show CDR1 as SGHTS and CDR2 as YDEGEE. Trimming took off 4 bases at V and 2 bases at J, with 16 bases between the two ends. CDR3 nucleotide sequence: TGTGCCAGCAGCCTAGGAAGGGAGGTTGCTGGAAACACCATATATTTT. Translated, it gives CASSLGREVAGNTIYF.

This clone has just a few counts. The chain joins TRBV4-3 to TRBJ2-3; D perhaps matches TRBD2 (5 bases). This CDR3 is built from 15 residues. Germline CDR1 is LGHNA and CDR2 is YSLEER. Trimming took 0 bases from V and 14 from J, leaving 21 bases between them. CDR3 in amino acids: CASSQDGSLTGYPYF. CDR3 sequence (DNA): TGCGCCAGCAGCCAAGACGGGTCCCTAACGGGGTATCCGTATTTT.

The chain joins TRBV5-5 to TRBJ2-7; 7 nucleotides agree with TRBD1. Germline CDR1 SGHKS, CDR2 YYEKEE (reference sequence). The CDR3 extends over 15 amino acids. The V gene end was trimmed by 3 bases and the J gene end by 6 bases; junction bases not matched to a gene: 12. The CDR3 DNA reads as TGTGCCAGCAGCTGGACCGGGACAGAACCCCCCGAGCAGTACTTC. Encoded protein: CASSWTGTEPPEQYF. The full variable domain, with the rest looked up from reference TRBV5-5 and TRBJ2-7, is DAGVTQSPTHLIKTRGQQVTLRCSPISGHKSVSWYQQVLGQGPQFIFQYYEKEERGRGNFPDRFSARQFPNYSSELNVNALLLGDSALYLCASSWTGTEPPEQYFGPGTRLTVT.